This entry lists 22 T cell receptor beta chains sequenced from one sample in a study of cytomegalovirus exposure and HLA in healthy donors. PCR involved 60 Vbeta and 13 Jbeta primers. Profiling relied on immunoSEQ multiplex PCR, and the TCRdb table lists in-frame clones only, not all of them. The sample records approximately 160,000 clones, roughly 82% being singletons. Sequenced input: PBMCs. Receptor source: a girl aged 10 to 17 in good health and CMV-seropositive.

V is TRBV2 and J is TRBJ2-3; D gene uncertain. Germline loops: CDR1 SNHLY, CDR2 FYNNEI. The V and J ends lost 5 bases and 0 bases respectively, with 9 bases between them. The CDR3 sequence is 14 residues long. Here the CDR3 reads CASSTTSSTDTQYF. CDR3 nucleotides: TGTGCCAGCAGTACTACTTCTAGCACAGATACGCAGTATTTT.

The chain recombines TRBV5-6 with TRBJ2-1, with 8 bases fitting TRBD2. The CDR3 consists of 15 residues. Germline V CDR1 and CDR2: SGHDT, YYEEEE. V lost 3 bases and J lost 6; bases outside the gene matches: 8. CDR3 DNA sequence: TGTGCCAGCAGCTGGCGGGGGGCCGGGTCCAATGAGCAGTTCTTC. Its translation is CASSWRGAGSNEQFF.

The V gene is TRBV5-5, the J gene TRBJ2-3; TRBD2 matches at 7 bases. The CDR3 consists of 16 residues. The ends lost 4 bases at V and 5 bases at J; junction bases unmatched: 13. CDR1 SGHKS and CDR2 YYEKEE come from the germline V gene (reference sequence). The DNA of the CDR3 is TGTGCCAGCAGCGGAACCGGGGGGAGCGGCTTAGATACGCAGTATTTT. Protein: CASSGTGGSGLDTQYF.

J is TRBJ1-2 and V is TRBV10-3, with D tentatively TRBD1 (6 bases). The CDR3 contains 13 residues. V dropped 0 bases and J dropped 6 bases, with 8 bases sitting between them. Germline lookup yields CDR1 ENHRY and CDR2 SYGVKD. The CDR3 DNA sequence: TGTGCCATCAGTGAGTCACAGGGAGATGGCTACACCTTC. Protein product: CAISESQGDGYTF.

J is TRBJ2-2 and V is TRBV19; possibly TRBD1 for D (7 bases). The V and J ends lost 6 bases and 1 base respectively, with 12 bases between them. This CDR3 spans 15 amino acids. Germline V gives CDR1 LNHDA, CDR2 SQIVND (reference sequence). The CDR3 loop is CASRGGQLNTGELFF. CDR3 nucleotides: TGTGCCAGTAGGGGGGGACAGTTGAACACCGGGGAGCTGTTTTTT.

The chain links TRBV7-2 to TRBJ2-3, with a possible D match to TRBD2 (6 bases). The CDR3 extends over 14 amino acids. Germline CDR1 is SGHTA and CDR2 is FQGNSA. V lost 5 bases to trimming and J lost 4 bases, with 13 bases between them. CDR3 DNA: TGTGCCAGCAGCCCTGGGGGGAGCTCAGATACGCAGTATTTT. It codes for CASSPGGSSDTQYF.

The rearrangement joins TRBV11-2 to TRBJ2-7; D call uncertain. The CDR3 sequence is 11 residues long. With 4 bases removed from V and 1 base from J, the gap between germline ends came to 2 bases. The germline V gene encodes CDR1 SGHAT and CDR2 FQNNGV. The DNA for the CDR3 is TGTGCCAGCAGCTCGTCCTACGAGCAGTACTTC. It yields the protein CASSSSYEQYF.

The chain combines TRBV11-2 with TRBJ2-1; TRBD2 matches 15 bases. The CDR3 is made up of 18 amino acids. Germline CDR1 and CDR2: SGHAT and FQNNGV. V trimming: 5 bases; J trimming: 0 bases; junction bases outside the gene matches: 5. CDR3 amino acids: CASSIGLAGGSSYNEQFF. The CDR3 DNA follows: TGTGCCAGCAGCATCGGACTAGCGGGAGGGAGCTCCTACAATGAGCAGTTCTTC.

This sequence joins TRBV27 and TRBJ2-5, with D possibly being TRBD1 (6 bases). The CDR3 extends over 13 amino acids. Germline-derived CDR1 and CDR2 are MNHEY and SMNVEV (reference sequence). V was clipped by 5 bases and J by 7 bases, with 14 bases between them. In nucleotides, the CDR3 is TGTGCCAGCAGTGCACAGGGCTTCGGGACCCAGTACTTC. This codes for CASSAQGFGTQYF.

The chain recombines TRBV4-1 with TRBJ2-7; weak D call: TRBD1 (5 bases). Germline lookup yields CDR1 MGHRA and CDR2 YSYEKL. The V end lost 1 base, the J end lost 1 base, and 8 bases lay between the germline ends. The CDR3 spans 14 residues. The DNA for the CDR3 is TGCGCCAGCAGCCAAGCCTCAGGGTCCTACGAGCAGTACTTC. Translation gives CASSQASGSYEQYF.

CDR3 in DNA: TGTGCCAGCAGCTTACTCGGGGTTGACACTGAAGCTTTCTTT. It yields the protein CASSLLGVDTEAFF. The J gene is TRBJ1-1, the V gene TRBV7-2, with D hard to call. V was cut by 2 bases and J by 3 bases, with 10 bases left in between. Germline V gene lookup returns CDR1 SGHTA and CDR2 FQGNSA. This CDR3 is built from 14 residues.

The chain carries TRBV5-1 and TRBJ1-1, with D possibly matching TRBD1 (6 bases). Germline assignment: CDR1 SGHRS and CDR2 YFSETQ. The V end lost 2 bases, the J end lost 8 bases, and 13 bases lay between the germline ends. The CDR3 runs to 13 residues. The CDR3 nucleotides read TGCGCCAGCAGCTTACAGGGATCAGGAGAAGCTTTCTTT. It specifies CASSLQGSGEAFF.

This clone occurred a few times. This chain links TRBV28 with TRBJ1-3; D uncertain. Looked up from germline, CDR1 is MDHEN and CDR2 is SYDVKM. This CDR3 contains 14 residues. Trimming removed 3 bases from V and 0 bases from J, with 6 bases in between. The CDR3 DNA is TGTGCCAGCAGTTTTGCTAGCTCTGGAAACACCATATATTTT. It codes for CASSFASSGNTIYF.

CDR3 in DNA: TGTGCCAGCAGCTCGGGGTTCGGGCTATTCGATACGCAGTATTTT. The encoded protein is CASSSGFGLFDTQYF. The V call is TRBV5-6, the J call TRBJ2-3, with D tentatively TRBD2 (5 bases). V was shortened by 3 bases and J by 6 bases, with 17 bases between the two germline ends. The CDR3 runs to 15 residues. Germline CDR1 is SGHDT and CDR2 is YYEEEE.

This sequence joins TRBV6-1 and TRBJ1-1; 8 nucleotides agree with TRBD1. This CDR3 comprises 15 residues. With 3 bases clipped from V and 6 bases from J, the junction kept 9 bases outside the gene matches. Per the germline V gene, CDR1 is MNHNS and CDR2 is SASEGT. Here the CDR3 DNA reads TGTGCCAGCAGTGATAACAGGGGGGTGGATGCTGAAGCTTTCTTT. Protein product: CASSDNRGVDAEAFF.

The chain is built from TRBV5-6 and TRBJ2-5; D is perhaps TRBD1 (6 bases). CDR3 length equals 14 residues. CDR1 and CDR2 (germline): SGHDT, YYEEEE. V was pared by 5 bases and J by 4 bases, with 15 bases between. The CDR3 here is CASSSTGQGETQYF. CDR3 in DNA: TGTGCCAGCAGTTCGACAGGTCAAGGAGAGACCCAGTACTTC.

The V and J genes are TRBV28 and TRBJ1-1; D remains ambiguous. The CDR3 is 13 residues long. Germline loops: CDR1 MDHEN, CDR2 SYDVKM. Deletions cut 1 base from V and 4 bases from J, with 7 bases between. The CDR3 loop reads CASSLSQATEAFF. CDR3 in DNA: TGTGCCAGCAGTTTATCCCAGGCCACTGAAGCTTTCTTT.

The rearrangement joins TRBV5-5 to TRBJ2-5; 15 bases are shared with TRBD2. V gave up 2 bases and J gave up 1 base; unmatched junction bases: 6. There are 18 residues in the CDR3. The germline V gene encodes CDR1 SGHKS and CDR2 YYEKEE (reference sequence). CDR3 region: CASSFYGLAGGSQETQYF. CDR3 in DNA: TGTGCCAGCAGCTTTTATGGACTAGCGGGAGGGAGCCAAGAGACCCAGTACTTC.

CDR3 nucleotide sequence: TGTGCCAGCTGCCACGACAGAAACACCGGGGAGCTGTTTTTT. It translates to CASCHDRNTGELFF. This chain joins TRBV5-8 and TRBJ2-2; a weak D match, TRBD1 (5 bases). The CDR3 runs 14 residues. Germline-derived CDR1 and CDR2 are SGHTS and YDEGEE. V lost 7 bases to trimming and J lost 2 bases, with 12 bases between them.

The V call is TRBV9, the J call TRBJ2-1, with 8 bases that match TRBD2. The germline gives CDR1 SGDLS, CDR2 YYNGEE. The J segment lost 5 bases and the V segment lost 1 base, leaving 11 bases of the junction unmatched. CDR3 size: 17 residues. The CDR3 loop is CASSVTVAGTANNEQFF. The CDR3 DNA reads as TGTGCCAGCAGCGTAACGGTAGCGGGGACGGCGAACAATGAGCAGTTCTTC.

V and J are TRBV10-2 and TRBJ2-1; TRBD2 agrees at 13 bases. Germline V gives CDR1 WSHSY, CDR2 SAAADI. Losses at the gene ends were 5 bases for V and 8 bases for J; bases not matched to a gene: 3. CDR3 length equals 14 residues. CDR3 sequence: CASSRLAGGYEQFF. CDR3 in DNA: TGCGCCAGCAGTCGACTAGCGGGGGGTTATGAGCAGTTCTTC.

This chain joins TRBV9 and TRBJ1-2; 7 bases are a match to TRBD1. The CDR3 loop spans 15 amino acids. After removal of 0 bases from V and 4 bases from J, the junction contained 6 bases not matched to a gene. Germline CDR1 and CDR2: SGDLS and YYNGEE. The CDR3 region has the DNA TGTGCCAGCAGCGTAGACTACAGGGGCCCCTATGGCTACACCTTC. Residues: CASSVDYRGPYGYTF.